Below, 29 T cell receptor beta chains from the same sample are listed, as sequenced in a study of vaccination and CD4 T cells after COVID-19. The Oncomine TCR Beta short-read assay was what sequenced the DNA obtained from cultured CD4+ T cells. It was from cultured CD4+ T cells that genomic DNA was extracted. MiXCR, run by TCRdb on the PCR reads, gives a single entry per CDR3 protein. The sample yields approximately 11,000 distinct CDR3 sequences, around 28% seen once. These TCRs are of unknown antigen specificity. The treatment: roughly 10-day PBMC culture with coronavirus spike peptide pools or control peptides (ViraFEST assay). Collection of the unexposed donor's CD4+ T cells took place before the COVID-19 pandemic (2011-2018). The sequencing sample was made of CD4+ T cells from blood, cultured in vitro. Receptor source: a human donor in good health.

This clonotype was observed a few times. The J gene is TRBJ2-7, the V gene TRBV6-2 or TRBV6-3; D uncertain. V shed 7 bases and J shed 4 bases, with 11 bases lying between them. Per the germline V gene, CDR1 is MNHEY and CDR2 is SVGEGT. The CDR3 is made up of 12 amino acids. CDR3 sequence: CASKTNDYEQYF. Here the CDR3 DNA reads TGTGCCAGCAAGACAAATGATTACGAGCAGTACTTC.

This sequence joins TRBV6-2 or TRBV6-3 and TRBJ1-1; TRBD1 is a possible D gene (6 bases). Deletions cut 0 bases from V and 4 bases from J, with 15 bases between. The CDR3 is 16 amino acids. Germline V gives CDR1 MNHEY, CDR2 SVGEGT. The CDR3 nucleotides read TGTGCCAGCAGTTACTCTACAGGGCTTGAGGTCACTGAAGCTTTCTTT. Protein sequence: CASSYSTGLEVTEAFF.

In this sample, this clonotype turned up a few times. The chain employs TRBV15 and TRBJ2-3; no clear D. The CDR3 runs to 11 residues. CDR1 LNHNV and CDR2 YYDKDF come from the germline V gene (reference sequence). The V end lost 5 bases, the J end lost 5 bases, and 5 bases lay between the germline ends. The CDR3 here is CATSPGDTQYF. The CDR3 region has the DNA TGTGCCACCAGCCCCGGAGATACGCAGTATTTT. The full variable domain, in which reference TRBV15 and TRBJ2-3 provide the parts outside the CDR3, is DAMVIQNPRYQVTQFGKPVTLSCSQTLNHNVMYWYQQKSSQAPKLLFHYYDKDFNNEADTPDNFQSRRPNTSFCFLDIRSPGLGDTAMYLCATSPGDTQYFGPGTRLTVL.

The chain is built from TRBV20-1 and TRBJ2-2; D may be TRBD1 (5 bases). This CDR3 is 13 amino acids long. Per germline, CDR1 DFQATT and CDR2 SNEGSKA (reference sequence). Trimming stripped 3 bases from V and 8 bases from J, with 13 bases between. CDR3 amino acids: CSASSAGSGELFF. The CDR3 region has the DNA TGCAGTGCTAGTTCCGCAGGGTCAGGGGAGCTGTTTTTT.

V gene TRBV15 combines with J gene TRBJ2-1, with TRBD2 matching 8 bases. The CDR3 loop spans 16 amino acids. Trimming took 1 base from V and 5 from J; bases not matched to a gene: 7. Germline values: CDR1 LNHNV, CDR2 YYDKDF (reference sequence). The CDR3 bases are TGTGCCACCAGCAGAGGGCCGGGGGGGGGAGACAATGAGCAGTTCTTC. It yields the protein CATSRGPGGGDNEQFF.

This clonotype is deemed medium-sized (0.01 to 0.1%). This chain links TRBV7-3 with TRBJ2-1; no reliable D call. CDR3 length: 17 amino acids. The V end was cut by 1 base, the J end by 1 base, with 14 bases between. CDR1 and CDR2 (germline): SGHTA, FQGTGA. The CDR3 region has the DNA TGTGCCAGCAGCTTAAGGTCCCTTCCGGCGTCCTACAATGAGCAGTTCTTC. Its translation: CASSLRSLPASYNEQFF.

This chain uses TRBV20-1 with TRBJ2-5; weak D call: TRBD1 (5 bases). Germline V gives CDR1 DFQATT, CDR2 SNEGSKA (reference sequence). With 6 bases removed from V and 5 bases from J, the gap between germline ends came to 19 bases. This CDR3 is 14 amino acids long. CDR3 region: CSAPDNWPQETQYF. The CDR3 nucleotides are TGCAGTGCGCCGGACAATTGGCCCCAGGAGACCCAGTACTTC.

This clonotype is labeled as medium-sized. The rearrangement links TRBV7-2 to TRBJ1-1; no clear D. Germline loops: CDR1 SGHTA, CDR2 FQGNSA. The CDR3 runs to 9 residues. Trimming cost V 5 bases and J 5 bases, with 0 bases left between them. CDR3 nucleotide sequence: TGTGCCAGCAGCACTGAAGCTTTCTTT. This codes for CASSTEAFF.

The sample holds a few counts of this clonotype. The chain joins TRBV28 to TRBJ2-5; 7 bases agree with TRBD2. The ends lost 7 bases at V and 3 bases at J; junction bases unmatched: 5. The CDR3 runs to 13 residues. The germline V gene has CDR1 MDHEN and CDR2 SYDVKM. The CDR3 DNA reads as TGTGCCAGCATACGAGCGGGAAAAGAGACCCAGTACTTC. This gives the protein CASIRAGKETQYF.

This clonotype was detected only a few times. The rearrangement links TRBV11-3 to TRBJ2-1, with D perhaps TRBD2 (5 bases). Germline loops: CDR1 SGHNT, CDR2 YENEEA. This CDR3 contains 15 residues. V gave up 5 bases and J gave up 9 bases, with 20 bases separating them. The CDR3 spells CASSAATGSGAEQFF. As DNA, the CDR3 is TGTGCCAGCAGCGCAGCTACTGGGAGTGGTGCTGAGCAGTTCTTC.

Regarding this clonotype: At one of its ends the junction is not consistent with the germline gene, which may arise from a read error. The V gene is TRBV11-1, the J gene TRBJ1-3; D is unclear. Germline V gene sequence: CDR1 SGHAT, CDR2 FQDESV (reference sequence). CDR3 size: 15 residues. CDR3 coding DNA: TGTGCCAACAGCCGCCACTGGGGCTCTGGAAACACCATATATTTT. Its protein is CANSRHWGSGNTIYF.

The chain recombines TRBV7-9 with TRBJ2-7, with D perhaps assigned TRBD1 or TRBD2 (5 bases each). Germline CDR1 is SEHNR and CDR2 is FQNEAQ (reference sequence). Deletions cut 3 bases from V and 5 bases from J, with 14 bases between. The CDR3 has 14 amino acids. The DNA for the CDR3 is TGTGCCAGCAGCTTGCCCGGGACCCCTGACGAGCAGTACTTC. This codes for CASSLPGTPDEQYF.

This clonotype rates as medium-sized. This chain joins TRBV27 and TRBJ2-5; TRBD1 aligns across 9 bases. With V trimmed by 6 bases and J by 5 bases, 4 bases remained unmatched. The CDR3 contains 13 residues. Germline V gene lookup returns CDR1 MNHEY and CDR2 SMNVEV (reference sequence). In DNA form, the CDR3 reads TGTGCCAGCAGCCACAGGGGGCAGGAGACCCAGTACTTC. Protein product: CASSHRGQETQYF.

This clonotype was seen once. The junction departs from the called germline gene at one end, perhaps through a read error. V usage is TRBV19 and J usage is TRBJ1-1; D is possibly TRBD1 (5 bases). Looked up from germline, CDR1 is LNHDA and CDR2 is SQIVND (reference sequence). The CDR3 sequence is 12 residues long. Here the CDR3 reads CVSSIRGTEAFF. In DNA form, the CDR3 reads TGTGTCAGTAGTATAAGGGGCACTGAAGCTTTCTTT. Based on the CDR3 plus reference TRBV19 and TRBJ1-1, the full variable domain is DGGITQSPKYLFRKEGQNVTLSCEQNLNHDAMYWYRQDPGQGLRLIYYSQIVNDFQKGDIAEGYSVSREKKESFPLTVTSAQKNPTAFYLCVSSIRGTEAFFGQGTRLTVV.

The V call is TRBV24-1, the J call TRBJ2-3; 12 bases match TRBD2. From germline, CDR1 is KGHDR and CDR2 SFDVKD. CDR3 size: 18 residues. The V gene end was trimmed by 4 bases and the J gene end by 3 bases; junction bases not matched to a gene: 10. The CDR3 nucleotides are TGTGCCACCAGTGACTCTAGCGGGAGGGCTTTCTGGACAGATACGCAGTATTTT. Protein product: CATSDSSGRAFWTDTQYF.

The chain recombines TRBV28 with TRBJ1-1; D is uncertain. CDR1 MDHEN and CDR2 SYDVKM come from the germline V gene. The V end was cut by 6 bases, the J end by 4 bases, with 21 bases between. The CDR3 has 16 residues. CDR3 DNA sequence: TGTGCCAGCAGCCCGTGGGAGTTGATAAGGGTCACTGAAGCTTTCTTT. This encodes CASSPWELIRVTEAFF.

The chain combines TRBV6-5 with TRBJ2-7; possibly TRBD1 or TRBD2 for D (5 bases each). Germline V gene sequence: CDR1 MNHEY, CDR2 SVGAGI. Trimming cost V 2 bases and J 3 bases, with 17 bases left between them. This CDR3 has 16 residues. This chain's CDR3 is CASSYLRQGVVYEQYF. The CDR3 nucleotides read TGTGCCAGCAGTTACCTCCGTCAGGGAGTCGTCTACGAGCAGTACTTC.

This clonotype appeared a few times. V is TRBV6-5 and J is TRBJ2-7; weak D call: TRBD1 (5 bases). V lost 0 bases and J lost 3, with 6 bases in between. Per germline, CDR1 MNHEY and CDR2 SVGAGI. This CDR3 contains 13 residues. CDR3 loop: CASSYSTDYEQYF. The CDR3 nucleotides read TGTGCCAGCAGTTACTCGACAGACTACGAGCAGTACTTC.

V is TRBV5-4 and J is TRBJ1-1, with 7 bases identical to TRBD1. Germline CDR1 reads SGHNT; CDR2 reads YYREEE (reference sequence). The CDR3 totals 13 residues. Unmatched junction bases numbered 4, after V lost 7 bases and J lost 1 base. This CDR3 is CASFRQGNTEAFF. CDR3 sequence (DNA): TGTGCCAGCTTTAGACAGGGGAACACTGAAGCTTTCTTT.

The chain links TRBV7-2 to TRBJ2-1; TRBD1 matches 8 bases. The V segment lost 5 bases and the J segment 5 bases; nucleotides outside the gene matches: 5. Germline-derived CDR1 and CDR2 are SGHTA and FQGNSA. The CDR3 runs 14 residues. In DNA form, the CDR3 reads TGTGCCAGCAGCCCAAGGACAGGGAACAATGAGCAGTTCTTC. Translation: CASSPRTGNNEQFF.

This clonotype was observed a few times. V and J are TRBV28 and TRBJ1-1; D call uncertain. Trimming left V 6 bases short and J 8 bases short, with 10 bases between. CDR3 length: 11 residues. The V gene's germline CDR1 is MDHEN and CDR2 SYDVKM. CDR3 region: CASRNPAEAFF. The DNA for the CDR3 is TGTGCCAGCAGAAACCCCGCCGAAGCTTTCTTT.

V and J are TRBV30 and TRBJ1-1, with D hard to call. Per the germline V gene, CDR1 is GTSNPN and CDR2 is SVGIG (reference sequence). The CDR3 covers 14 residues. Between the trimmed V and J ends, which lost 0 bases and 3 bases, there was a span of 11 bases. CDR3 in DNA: TGTGCCTGGAGTGTACTATCCTGGGACACTGAAGCTTTCTTT. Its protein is CAWSVLSWDTEAFF.

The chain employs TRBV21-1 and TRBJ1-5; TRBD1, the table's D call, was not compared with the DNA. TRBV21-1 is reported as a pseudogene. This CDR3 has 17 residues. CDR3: CASSKAGFPGGNQPQHF. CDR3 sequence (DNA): TGTGCCAGCAGCAAAGCAGGGTTCCCGGGTGGAAATCAGCCCCAGCATTTT.

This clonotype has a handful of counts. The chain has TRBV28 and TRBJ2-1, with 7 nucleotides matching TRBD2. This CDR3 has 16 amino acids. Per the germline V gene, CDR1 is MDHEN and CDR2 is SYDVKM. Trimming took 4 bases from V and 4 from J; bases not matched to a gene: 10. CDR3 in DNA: TGTGCCAGCAGTTCCCTTTTCGGGGGGAGGTACAATGAGCAGTTCTTC. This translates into CASSSLFGGRYNEQFF.

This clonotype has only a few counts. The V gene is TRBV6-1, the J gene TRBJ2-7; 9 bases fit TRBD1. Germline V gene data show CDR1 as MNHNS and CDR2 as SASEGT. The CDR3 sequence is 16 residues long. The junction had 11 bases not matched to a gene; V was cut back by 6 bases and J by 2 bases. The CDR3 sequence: CASRQTGTGLPYEQYF. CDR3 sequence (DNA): TGTGCCAGCAGGCAAACCGGGACAGGGCTACCCTACGAGCAGTACTTC.

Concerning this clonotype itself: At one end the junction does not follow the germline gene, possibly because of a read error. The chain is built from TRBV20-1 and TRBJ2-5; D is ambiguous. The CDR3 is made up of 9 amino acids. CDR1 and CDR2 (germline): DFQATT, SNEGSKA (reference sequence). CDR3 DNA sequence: TGCAGTGCTGGAGAGACCCAGTACTTC. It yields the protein CSAGETQYF.

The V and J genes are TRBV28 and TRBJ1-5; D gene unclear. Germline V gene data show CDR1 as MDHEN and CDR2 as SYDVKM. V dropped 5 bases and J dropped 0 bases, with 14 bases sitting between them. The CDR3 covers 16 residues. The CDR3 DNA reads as TGTGCCAGCAGTCCCCTCGATCTTTATAGCAATCAGCCCCAGCATTTT. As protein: CASSPLDLYSNQPQHF.

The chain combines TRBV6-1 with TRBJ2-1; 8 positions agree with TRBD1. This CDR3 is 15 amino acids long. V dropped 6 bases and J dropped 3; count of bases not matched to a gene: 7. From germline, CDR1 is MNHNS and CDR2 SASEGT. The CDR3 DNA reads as TGTGCCAGCAGCCCAGACAGGGGTGACTACAATGAGCAGTTCTTC. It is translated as CASSPDRGDYNEQFF.

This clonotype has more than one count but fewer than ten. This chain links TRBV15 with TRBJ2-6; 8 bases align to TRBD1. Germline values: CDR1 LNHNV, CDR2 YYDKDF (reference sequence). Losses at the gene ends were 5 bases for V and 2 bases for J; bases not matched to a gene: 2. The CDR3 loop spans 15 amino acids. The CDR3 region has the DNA TGTGCCACCAGCGTACAGGGGGCTGGGGCCAACGTCCTGACTTTC. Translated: CATSVQGAGANVLTF.